The 12 T cell receptor beta chains below were found in one sample sequenced in a study of spatial heterogeneity in lung cancer. The study, taken as a whole, reports: Counts that tracked tumor mutation counts were those of expanded intratumoral alpha and beta TCRs.

Time point of the sample: sample taken at primary tumor resection. A single record per CDR3 protein comes from TCRdb applying MiXCR to the 5' RACE reads. The data show fewer than 15,000 distinct CDR3 sequences, over 3% seen once. These receptors have no known antigen. The input for sequencing was lung tumor tissue, taken at surgery. Every receptor here comes from a male donor with early-stage non-small cell lung cancer.

The table lists this clonotype with many counts. The J gene is TRBJ2-5, the V gene TRBV20-1; D gene unclear. Trimming took off 0 bases at V and 1 base at J, with 12 bases between the two ends. The germline gives CDR1 DFQATT, CDR2 SNEGSKA (reference sequence). This CDR3 spans 15 amino acids. The CDR3 loop is CSARDWSSIQETQYF. The CDR3 bases are TGCAGTGCTAGAGATTGGTCCAGCATCCAAGAGACCCAGTACTTC.

This clonotype is categorized as medium-sized. The chain combines TRBV12-3 or TRBV12-4 with TRBJ2-5, with D tentatively TRBD2 (6 bases). V dropped 5 bases and J dropped 5 bases, with 18 bases sitting between them. The CDR3 covers 15 residues. The CDR3 DNA is TGTGCCAGCAGTCCCGGGACTGGCCTCCGGGAGACCCAGTACTTC. This gives the protein CASSPGTGLRETQYF.

Worth noting for this clonotype: A much larger clone is a single base away; this may be a read error. The chain joins TRBV20-1 to TRBJ1-6, with 10 bases identical to TRBD1. Germline trimming cut 6 bases from V and 7 bases from J; bases unmatched to any gene: 6. Germline V gene sequence: CDR1 DFQATT, CDR2 SNEGSKA (reference sequence). This CDR3 contains 14 residues. The CDR3 loop reads CSACGQGGNSPLHF. CDR3 in DNA: TGCAGTGCCTGCGGACAGGGGGGAAATTCACCCCTCCACTTT.

This clonotype qualifies as medium-sized. The chain couples TRBV7-2 to TRBJ2-3; D may be TRBD2 (5 bases). The V gene lost 4 bases and the J gene lost 4 bases, with 6 bases spanning the gap. This CDR3 spans 12 amino acids. CDR1 SGHTA and CDR2 FQGNSA come from the germline V gene. The DNA of the CDR3 is TGTGCCAGCAGCTCCGGGGCAGATACGCAGTATTTT. Its protein is CASSSGADTQYF.

This clonotype has ten or more counts. V and J are TRBV28 and TRBJ2-1; 10 bases map to TRBD1. V trimming: 3 bases; J trimming: 7 bases; junction bases outside the gene matches: 6. From germline, CDR1 is MDHEN and CDR2 SYDVKM. The CDR3 totals 15 residues. Here the CDR3 DNA reads TGTGCCAGCAGTTTCCGACAGGGGGCTGGGAATGAGCAGTTCTTC. It encodes CASSFRQGAGNEQFF.

This clonotype appeared many times. The chain recombines TRBV20-1 with TRBJ2-7; tentative D call: TRBD1 (5 bases). The CDR3 sequence is 12 residues long. CDR1 and CDR2 from the germline V gene are DFQATT and SNEGSKA (reference sequence). The ends were cut back, 6 bases at V and 0 bases at J, with 9 bases in the middle. The CDR3 spells CSARESSYEQYF. The DNA for the CDR3 is TGCAGTGCCAGGGAAAGCTCCTACGAGCAGTACTTC.

This clonotype was picked up many times. This chain links TRBV2 with TRBJ1-1, with 8 bases fitting TRBD1. The CDR3 spans 15 residues. Germline values: CDR1 SNHLY, CDR2 FYNNEI. The V and J ends lost 2 bases and 5 bases, in that order; junction bases with no gene match: 7. This chain's CDR3 is CASSEQTGGGTEAFF. CDR3 nucleotides: TGTGCCAGCAGTGAACAAACAGGGGGGGGGACTGAAGCTTTCTTT.

Ten or more counts support this clonotype. This chain uses TRBV14 with TRBJ2-7; a weak D match, TRBD2 (5 bases). This CDR3 is built from 13 residues. Germline lookup yields CDR1 SGHDN and CDR2 FVKESK. Trimming took 4 bases from V and 9 from J, leaving 16 bases between them. In DNA form, the CDR3 reads TGTGCCAGCAGCCCCCGGAGTGAGGGAAGGCAGTACTTC. Amino acid sequence: CASSPRSEGRQYF.

This clonotype was counted between two and nine times. This rearrangement joins TRBV6-1 to TRBJ1-4; TRBD1 might be the D (5 bases). This CDR3 spans 14 amino acids. Germline V lookup: CDR1 MNHNS, CDR2 SASEGT. Trimming took 6 bases from V and 6 from J, leaving 14 bases between them. CDR3 DNA: TGTGCCAGCAGGCCGGGACCTGGGGATGAAAAACTGTTTTTT. Translating gives CASRPGPGDEKLFF.

In its sample, this clonotype was seen many times. The rearrangement links TRBV29-1 to TRBJ2-3, with a possible D match to TRBD2 (5 bases). V shed 6 bases and J shed 0 bases, with 13 bases lying between them. There are 14 residues in the CDR3. CDR1 is SQVTM and CDR2 is ANQGSEA in the germline V gene. CDR3 region: CSVPSGPSTDTQYF. Written as DNA, the CDR3 is TGCAGCGTCCCGAGCGGCCCGAGCACAGATACGCAGTATTTT.

By sample share, this clonotype is medium-sized (0.01 to 0.1%). The rearrangement links TRBV7-2 to TRBJ1-5; D possibly corresponds to TRBD1 (5 bases). The CDR3 has 14 amino acids. Between the trimmed V and J ends, which lost 1 base and 4 bases, there was a span of 8 bases. Germline lookup yields CDR1 SGHTA and CDR2 FQGNSA. The CDR3 DNA sequence: TGTGCCAGCAGCTTAGGGGCAGGGAATCAGCCCCAGCATTTT. Its protein product is CASSLGAGNQPQHF. The full variable domain, in which reference TRBV7-2 and TRBJ1-5 provide the parts outside the CDR3, is GAGVSQSPSNKVTEKGKDVELRCDPISGHTALYWYRQSLGQGLEFLIYFQGNSAPDKSGLPSDRFSAERTGGSVSTLTIQRTQQEDSAVYLCASSLGAGNQPQHFGDGTRLSIL.

There are a few counts of this clonotype. The chain is built from TRBV3-1 and TRBJ1-2, with D tentatively TRBD1 (5 bases). Germline V gene data show CDR1 as LGHDT and CDR2 as YNNKEL (reference sequence). V dropped 4 bases and J dropped 2 bases, with 11 bases sitting between them. The CDR3 spans 14 residues. The CDR3 sequence is CASSPLQVNYGYTF. The CDR3 DNA is TGTGCCAGCAGCCCCTTACAGGTGAACTATGGCTACACCTTC.